This is a list of T cell receptor beta chains from one sample in a study of beta chain features in type 1 diabetes. Sequenced by immunoSEQ multiplex PCR; TCRdb stores in-frame clones only, minus some. The sample gives 600,000 or so clones, over 13% of which show up once; around 0.04% is in the top ten. Sequenced input: naive CD4+ T cells from blood. The receptors were gathered from a man aged 18 to 30 with type 1 diabetes. The conserved cysteine and the conserved F or W are not part of the CDR3 here.

v_call,cdr3_aa
TRBV7-9,ASSPTWAGGTDTQY
TRBV9,ASSVDRDQETQY
TRBV4-1,ASSQPFYNEQF
TRBV4-1,ASSSRTDSSGNTIY
TRBV28,ASSDREYGYT
TRBV5-1,ASRKTFSGNIYEQY
TRBV7-9,ASSGTSGKNEQY
TRBV7-8,ASSVQGNPQH
TRBV11-2,ASSLDTPLENTEAF
TRBV29-1,SPHVAGDPYNEQF
TRBV4-1,ASSFSGTSGTRSTDTQY
TRBV5-4,ASSLVAGEAF
TRBV14,ASSQVGQETQY
TRBV7-2,ASRVREGANEKLF
TRBV7-2,ASSYTDTQY
TRBV15,ATSRERGHSPLH
TRBV30,AWSGQGVREQY
TRBV9,ASSPMPQSSYNEQF
TRBV29-1,SVVGGRVLGTHNEQF
TRBV10-3,AIRGQGATGELF
TRBV5-1,ASSRNGGPYEQY
TRBV2,ARWELAGGPSYNEQF
TRBV28,ASRPPGLAGGLAYEQY
TRBV6-6,ASRPGDVQTQY
TRBV7-9,ASSLEGGITGELF
TRBV7-9,ASSFQGSGTEAF
TRBV2,ARGTSARDTQY
TRBV29-1,SVGLAGGYEQF
TRBV10-3,AISDSGSSYNEQF
TRBV7-9,ASSGSASGELF
TRBV21-1,ASSPDRERKTQY
TRBV11-1,ASSSLTGKGPLH
TRBV30,AWRLPKKNYGYT
TRBV5-1,ASSRISGLAGAGEQY
TRBV6-5,ASILTRGYSYEQY
TRBV11-2,ASSDAGASLRGTGELF
TRBV7-6,ASSPRELPSRQY
TRBV10-3,AISERGGGQETQY
TRBV4-2,ASSQQTSGRQETQY
TRBV30,ACSTGENQPQH
TRBV6-5,ASSYSITGGTYGYT
TRBV21-1,ASTKGQALWETQY
TRBV7-9,ASSLEEGARNGYT
TRBV7-9,ASSLAGRRETQY
TRBV7-2,ASSQSSGNTIY
TRBV10-3,AINGQGRNTEAF
TRBV28,ASTHLGQDNQPQH
TRBV28,ASISSKGQRGSSYEQY
TRBV7-2,ASSPTPERGSYNEQF
TRBV5-1,ASSLLVATGELF